This T cell receptor beta chain was captured in a study of blood T cell repertoires in COVID-19. At the level of the study: Italy, Spain and the United States were the sources of the convalescent and acute COVID-19 samples. PBMCs, B-cell-depleted T cells, or T cells provided the cDNA or gDNA that made up the material.

In the authors' workflow: Cell counts per sample came from amplifying reference gene primers. Sequencing used immunoSEQ multiplex PCR; TCRdb keeps in-frame clones, though not all of them. The V and J calls and clone size come from that table; D and trimming were worked out from the DNA. The table lists 150,000 to 200,000 clones, 79% of them singletons, with around a sixth in the top ten. The receptor was isolated from a man aged 55 to 70 with active or convalescent COVID-19. Specimen: peripheral blood.

The CDR3 DNA sequence: TGTGCCAGCAGCGATACACAGGGGAGAACGCAGTATTTT. As protein: CASSDTQGRTQYF. V gene TRBV5-4 combines with J gene TRBJ2-3; 7 bases align to TRBD1. Germline V CDR1 and CDR2: SGHNT, YYREEE (reference sequence). This CDR3 region has 13 residues. The V segment lost 4 bases and the J segment 9 bases; nucleotides outside the gene matches: 8.